These T cell receptor beta chains were read from a single sample in a study of CD8 T cells in ankylosing spondylitis. TCRdb called the 5' RACE reads again in MiXCR, with one record for every CDR3 protein. Here the sample spans hundreds of thousands of distinct CDR3 sequences, 10% to 15% being singletons. The material sequenced was blood, either unsorted or a sorted T cell fraction (not recorded which). These receptors all come from a male donor with ankylosing spondylitis. Both conserved end residues are part of each CDR3. The order of the fields is clone size, D gene, V gene, J gene, CDR3 length, CDR3 DNA, CDR3 protein. The D gene is left open where the match is weak. A clone size is listed for some rows: how often the clone was seen (once, few, many), or a class if it is expanded.

>few|.|TRBV20-1|TRBJ2-2|12
TGCAGTGTAGACTACCACACCGGGGAGCTGTTTTTT
CSVDYHTGELFF
>.|.|TRBV12-5|TRBJ2-1|12
TGTGCTAGTGGAAAGGGGAGGAATGAGCAGTTCTTC
CASGKGRNEQFF
>.|.|TRBV5-6|TRBJ1-5|15
TGTGCCAGCAGCCAAACATGGGGGCGCGGGCAGCCCCAGCATTTT
CASSQTWGRGQPQHF
>few|.|TRBV19|TRBJ1-6|15
TGTGCCAGTAGTATTGGGAGCTCCTATAATTCACCCCTCCACTTT
CASSIGSSYNSPLHF
>many|TRBD1|TRBV28|TRBJ1-5|15
TGTGCCAGCAGTGCTAAGGGACAGGGCAATCAGCCCCAGCATTTT
CASSAKGQGNQPQHF
>many|.|TRBV28|TRBJ2-5|15
TGTGCCAGCAGTTTTGGCGACGACCGGAGGGAGACCCAGTACTTC
CASSFGDDRRETQYF
>many|.|TRBV12-3/TRBV12-4|TRBJ1-2|12
TGTGCCGCCACGATTTTCGGGAGTGGCTACACCTTC
CAATIFGSGYTF
>.|.|TRBV10-3|TRBJ1-1|15
TGTGCCATCAGTGAGTCAGGGTATTCTCGGACTGAAGCTTTCTTT
CAISESGYSRTEAFF
>few|.|TRBV15|TRBJ2-1|16
TGTGCCACCAGCGGACGCCTCCGGGGTGGGGAGCATGAGCAGTTCTTC
CATSGRLRGGEHEQFF
>.|.|TRBV7-9|TRBJ2-6|13
TGTGCCAGCAGGGAGTCTGGGGCCAACGTCCTGACTTTC
CASRESGANVLTF
>few|TRBD2|TRBV11-2|TRBJ2-1|14
TGTGCCAGCAGCTTAGCGGGGGGGCCACATGAGCAGTTCTTC
CASSLAGGPHEQFF
>few|.|TRBV20-1|TRBJ2-3|14
TGCAGTGCTAGAGGACAGATCGACACAGATACGCAGTATTTT
CSARGQIDTDTQYF
>.|TRBD2|TRBV20-1|TRBJ2-3|17
TGCAGTGCTAGAGATCACGGAACTAGCGGATCCACAGATACGCAGTATTTT
CSARDHGTSGSTDTQYF
>.|.|TRBV7-2|TRBJ2-1|15
TGTGCCAGCAGCCTTTCTATAAGCTCCTACAATGAGCAGTTCTTC
CASSLSISSYNEQFF
>.|TRBD2|TRBV20-1|TRBJ2-3|16
TGCAGTGCGAGAAGTGGTCAGCGGGAGCATTTAGATACGCAGTATTTT
CSARSGQREHLDTQYF
>.|.|TRBV7-9|TRBJ1-2|14
TGTGCCAGCAGCTTAGGGAAGACTAACTATGGCTACACCTTC
CASSLGKTNYGYTF
>few|.|TRBV9|TRBJ1-6|16
TGTGCCAGCAGCGTAGGGGGAGGGGGCTATAATTCACCCCTCCACTTT
CASSVGGGGYNSPLHF
>.|.|TRBV7-2|TRBJ1-1|12
TGTGCCAGCAGCATAAGGGAGACTGAAGCTTTCTTT
CASSIRETEAFF
>few|.|TRBV4-3|TRBJ2-7|14
TGCGCCAGCAGCCAAGAACACCTCTCCTACGAGCAGTACTTC
CASSQEHLSYEQYF
>once|TRBD1|TRBV28|TRBJ2-7|15
TGTGCCAGCAGTTCACCTCAGGGGGCAGCCTACGAGCAGTACTTC
CASSSPQGAAYEQYF
>few|.|TRBV5-1|TRBJ1-1|17
TGCGCCAGCAGCCCGAGGGTATCAGATTATTCGAACACTGAAGCTTTCTTT
CASSPRVSDYSNTEAFF
>few|.|TRBV15|TRBJ1-1|14
TGTGCCACCGGAGACAGAAAGTCTCTCACTGAAGCTTTCTTT
CATGDRKSLTEAFF
>.|.|TRBV29-1|TRBJ2-1|15
TGCAGCGCTCGTACGGGGGCCCGCTCCTACAATGAGCAGTTCTTC
CSARTGARSYNEQFF
>few|TRBD1|TRBV4-3|TRBJ1-3|17
TGCGCCAGCAGCCCGAAATCGACAGGGGTCTCTGGAAACACCATATATTTT
CASSPKSTGVSGNTIYF
>.|.|TRBV7-2|TRBJ1-2|16
TGTGCCAGCAGCCCTTCCTCGGCTACCCCGGACTATGGCTACACCTTC
CASSPSSATPDYGYTF
>many|.|TRBV4-3|TRBJ2-7|14
TGCGCCAGCAGTCCCGTCGGGGGGCGCCAAGAGCAGTACTTC
CASSPVGGRQEQYF
>many|.|TRBV6-1|TRBJ2-3|13
TGTGCCAGCAAGGGACTGATCACAGATACGCAGTATTTT
CASKGLITDTQYF
>many|TRBD1|TRBV7-8|TRBJ1-2|14
TGTGCCAGCAGCTTAGATGGGACAGACAATGGCTACACCTTC
CASSLDGTDNGYTF
>.|.|TRBV15|TRBJ2-1|15
TGTGCCACCAGCAGACAAAAAATCGGGGACAATGAGCAGTTCTTC
CATSRQKIGDNEQFF
>.|.|TRBV20-1|TRBJ2-1|13
TGCAGTGCCTTCGGGGGGCAGTACAATGAGCAGTTCTTC
CSAFGGQYNEQFF
>once|.|TRBV7-9|TRBJ2-6|16
TGTGCCAGCAGCGAAAAAGTGGGCTCTGGGGCCAACGTCCTGACTTTC
CASSEKVGSGANVLTF
>.|.|TRBV21-1|TRBJ2-3|16
TGTGCCAGCAGCAAAGTTGGAGCGATTAGCACAGATACGCAGTATTTT
CASSKVGAISTDTQYF
>.|.|TRBV12-3/TRBV12-4|TRBJ1-1|15
TGTGCCAGCAGTTTATGGGGGGGAGGGAACACTGAAGCTTTCTTT
CASSLWGGGNTEAFF
>once|.|TRBV4-2|TRBJ2-1|14
TGTGCCAGCAGCCAAGAACCCACAGGGAGTGAGCAGTTCTTC
CASSQEPTGSEQFF
>many|TRBD2|TRBV10-2|TRBJ2-3|18
TGCGCCAGCAGTGGGCGGCCTAGCGGGAGGGCCGGCACAGATACGCAGTATTTT
CASSGRPSGRAGTDTQYF
>.|.|TRBV30|TRBJ2-5|14
TGTGCCTGGAGTAGGAGGGACGTATGGGGGACCCAGTACTTC
CAWSRRDVWGTQYF
>many|TRBD2|TRBV12-3/TRBV12-4|TRBJ2-1|14
TGTGCCAGCAGTCGGATAGCGGGGTACAATGAGCAGTTCTTC
CASSRIAGYNEQFF
>many|.|TRBV12-3/TRBV12-4|TRBJ1-5|14
TGTGCCAGCAGTTGGAGTTTTGGCAATCAGCCCCAGCATTTT
CASSWSFGNQPQHF
>.|.|TRBV7-8|TRBJ2-7|15
TGTGCCAGCAGCCTGGATTGGGGGGATACCTACGAGCAGTACTTC
CASSLDWGDTYEQYF
>few|.|TRBV4-2|TRBJ2-7|15
TGTGCCAGCAGCCTAAGAGGTGGACAGAACTACGAGCAGTACTTC
CASSLRGGQNYEQYF
>few|.|TRBV7-2|TRBJ2-5|12
TGTGCCAGCAGCTTATCAGTCGAGACCCAGTACTTC
CASSLSVETQYF
>few|.|TRBV20-1|TRBJ2-1|14
TGCAGTGCTAGCGTTCTCAGGGTCTACAATGAGCAGTTCTTC
CSASVLRVYNEQFF
>.|.|TRBV7-2|TRBJ2-7|15
TGTGCCAGCAGCCCCCAGGACGGGAGTCTCTACGAGCAGTACTTC
CASSPQDGSLYEQYF
>many|.|TRBV10-3|TRBJ2-7|14
TGTGCCATCAGTGACCCCACTAGTTACTACGAGCAGTACTTC
CAISDPTSYYEQYF
>many|.|TRBV4-2|TRBJ1-4|12
TGTGCCAGCAGCCCCTTAGGGGAAAAACTGTTTTTT
CASSPLGEKLFF
>many|TRBD1|TRBV6-2/TRBV6-3|TRBJ1-2|14
TGTGCCAGCAGTTACTCGACAGGGAACTATGGCTACACCTTC
CASSYSTGNYGYTF
>few|.|TRBV28|TRBJ1-5|17
TGTGCCAGCAGTTTACGTTCATACGGATTGAACCCTCAGCCCCAGCATTTT
CASSLRSYGLNPQPQHF
>once|.|TRBV6-5|TRBJ2-3|16
TGTGCCAGCAGTTCCTCAGCGAGCTTCTGGGGTGGTACGCAGTATTTT
CASSSSASFWGGTQYF
>few|.|TRBV5-1|TRBJ2-3|13
TGCGCCAGCGGCGGCCCGGGTAGGGATACGCAGTATTTT
CASGGPGRDTQYF
>few|.|TRBV12-3/TRBV12-4|TRBJ2-2|13
TGTGCCAGCAGTTTGGCCGGAGGCGGGGAGCTGTTTTTT
CASSLAGGGELFF
>many|.|TRBV4-3|TRBJ2-2|14
TGCGCCAGCAGCCAAGATCGGGACACCGGGGAGCTGTTTTTT
CASSQDRDTGELFF
>.|.|TRBV7-9|TRBJ2-2|10
TGTGCCAGCAGCTTTAGGGAGCTGTTTTTT
CASSFRELFF
>.|TRBD1|TRBV11-2|TRBJ2-7|15
TGTGCCAGCAGCTTAGGGGGACAGGGTGGGTTCGAGCAGTACTTC
CASSLGGQGGFEQYF
>.|TRBD1|TRBV6-1|TRBJ1-5|17
TGTGCCAGCAGTGAAGGTTCGGGGACAGGGTATAGCGAACCCCAGCATTTT
CASSEGSGTGYSEPQHF